Shown below are 5 T cell receptor beta chains from a single sample sequenced in a study of T cell responses to AZD1222 COVID-19 vaccine. Data came from immunoSEQ multiplex PCR; TCRdb stores just in-frame clones and leaves some out. The profile shows about 130,000 clones, around 87% of them singletons. The sequencing used peripheral blood, collected on day 0 of AZD1222 vaccination. The receptors were sampled from an adult in good health.

The chain has TRBV5-1 and TRBJ2-1, with D possibly being TRBD1 (6 bases). This CDR3 is 14 amino acids long. CDR1 and CDR2 from the germline V gene are SGHRS and YFSETQ. Trimming stripped 2 bases from V and 6 bases from J, with 12 bases between. CDR3 region: CASSLQGSVNEQFF. The CDR3 nucleotides read TGCGCCAGCAGCTTACAGGGTTCGGTCAATGAGCAGTTCTTC.

This sequence joins TRBV5-1 and TRBJ2-5; D unclear. Germline V gene data show CDR1 as SGHRS and CDR2 as YFSETQ. Between the trimmed V and J ends, which lost 4 bases and 1 base, there was a span of 5 bases. This CDR3 contains 12 residues. For the CDR3, the DNA is TGCGCCAGCAGCATATCCCAAGAGACCCAGTACTTC. Translated, it gives CASSISQETQYF.

The chain links TRBV12-5 to TRBJ2-4, with 8 nucleotides matching TRBD1. The CDR3 length is 13 residues. Germline V gene lookup returns CDR1 LGHNT and CDR2 FRNRAP. V shed 2 bases and J 8 bases; nucleotides not matched to a gene: 2. CDR3 amino acids: CASGLQGADIQYF. The CDR3, as DNA: TGTGCTAGTGGTTTGCAGGGGGCGGACATTCAGTACTTC.

The chain uses TRBV12-3 or TRBV12-4 and TRBJ2-7; D call uncertain. The length of the CDR3 is 13 residues. The germline V and J ends were trimmed by 1 base and 4 bases, with 8 bases remaining between them. CDR3 loop: CASSLEAQYEQYF. DNA for the CDR3: TGTGCCAGCAGTTTAGAGGCCCAGTACGAGCAGTACTTC.

This clone has more than one count but fewer than ten. CDR3 DNA sequence: TGCGCCAGCAGTCAGGACCCGCGTACGAATACGCAGTATTTT. Its protein is CASSQDPRTNTQYF. The chain joins TRBV10-1 to TRBJ2-3; D unclear. Germline values: CDR1 WNHNN, CDR2 SYGVQD (reference sequence). V lost 5 bases and J lost 7, with 16 bases in between. This CDR3 has 14 amino acids.